These 18 T cell receptor beta chains originate from one sample sequenced in a study of blood T cell repertoires in COVID-19. The protocol was immunoSEQ multiplex PCR, while the TCRdb copy is restricted to in-frame clones and leaves out a portion. The sample lists roughly 400,000 clones; around nine tenths were seen once. Sequencing was done on a sample of PBMCs or T cells enriched from blood (not recorded which). These receptors were obtained from a woman between 45 and 65 years old who had recovered from COVID-19.

The rearrangement joins TRBV2 to TRBJ2-7; tentative D call: TRBD1 (6 bases). This CDR3 has 13 residues. Looked up from germline, CDR1 is SNHLY and CDR2 is FYNNEI. Trimming shortened V by 2 bases and J by 3 bases, and 8 bases separated the two germline ends. CDR3 sequence reads: CASSEQGNYEQYF. CDR3 in DNA: TGTGCCAGCAGTGAACAGGGGAACTACGAGCAGTACTTC. Complete variable domain (other parts from reference TRBV2 and TRBJ2-7): EPEVTQTPSHQVTQMGQEVILRCVPISNHLYFYWYRQILGQKVEFLVSFYNNEISEKSEIFDDQFSVERPDGSNFTLKIRSTKLEDSAMYFCASSEQGNYEQYFGPGTRLTVT.

This clone was observed at least ten times. The chain combines TRBV11-2 with TRBJ1-2, with TRBD1 matching over 8 bases. The CDR3 consists of 13 residues. The germline V gene has CDR1 SGHAT and CDR2 FQNNGV. The J segment lost 4 bases and the V segment lost 5 bases, leaving 3 bases of the junction unmatched. CDR3 sequence: CASSEQGGYGYTF. The CDR3 bases are TGTGCCAGCAGCGAACAGGGGGGCTATGGCTACACCTTC.

The chain joins TRBV7-3 to TRBJ2-5, with 9 bases that match TRBD1. Germline lookup yields CDR1 SGHTA and CDR2 FQGTGA. V shed 5 bases, J shed 4 bases, and the junction held 5 bases outside the gene matches. The CDR3 consists of 14 residues. The CDR3 loop reads CASSQGQGPETQYF. CDR3 in DNA: TGTGCCAGCAGCCAGGGACAGGGCCCAGAGACCCAGTACTTC.

This chain joins TRBV15 and TRBJ1-4; unclear D gene. CDR3 length equals 16 residues. With 5 bases removed from V and 0 bases from J, the gap between germline ends came to 13 bases. Germline V gene sequence: CDR1 LNHNV, CDR2 YYDKDF (reference sequence). CDR3 in DNA: TGTGCCACCAGCCGCGAAAACAGAGCAACTAATGAAAAACTGTTTTTT. As protein: CATSRENRATNEKLFF.

The chain links TRBV5-1 to TRBJ1-2, with 9 bases lining up with TRBD1. J lost 0 bases, V lost 2 bases, and 8 bases had no gene match. Per the germline V gene, CDR1 is SGHRS and CDR2 is YFSETQ. This CDR3 is 17 amino acids long. The CDR3 sequence is CASSLTSGDRANYGYTF. The DNA of the CDR3 is TGCGCCAGCAGCTTAACTTCCGGGGACAGGGCTAACTATGGCTACACCTTC.

The chain carries TRBV21-1 and TRBJ2-7; the table's D call, TRBD1, was not checked against the DNA. TRBV21-1 is a known pseudogene. The CDR3 runs to 15 residues. CDR3 residues: CARPPGQKITHEQYF. For the CDR3, the DNA is TGTGCCAGGCCGCCGGGACAGAAAATCACCCACGAGCAGTACTTC.

The chain recombines TRBV3-1 (or the pseudogene TRBV3-2) with TRBJ2-3; weak D call: TRBD2 (5 bases). The V gene's germline CDR1 is LGHDT and CDR2 YNNKEL (reference sequence). The length of the CDR3 is 15 residues. The V end was cut by 5 bases, the J end by 2 bases, with 14 bases between. The CDR3 protein is CASSETNGDTDTQYF. CDR3 DNA: TGTGCCAGCAGCGAAACGAACGGGGACACAGATACGCAGTATTTT.

V is TRBV18 and J is TRBJ2-1; 8 positions agree with TRBD2. This CDR3 has 14 amino acids. Trimming removed 9 bases from V and 1 base from J; junction bases left unmatched: 5. Germline V gene data show CDR1 as KGHSH and CDR2 as LQKENI. For the CDR3, the DNA is TGTGCCAGTGCCTCGGGGGGGTCCTACAATGAGCAGTTCTTC. It codes for CASASGGSYNEQFF.

The J gene is TRBJ1-4, the V gene TRBV18; 7 nucleotides line up with TRBD1. Trimming took 4 bases from V and 6 from J; bases not matched to a gene: 2. Germline assignment: CDR1 KGHSH and CDR2 LQKENI. The CDR3 has 13 residues. The CDR3 is CASSQGAYEKLFF. DNA of the CDR3: TGTGCCAGCTCACAGGGGGCCTATGAAAAACTGTTTTTT.

This rearrangement joins TRBV7-9 to TRBJ1-3, with TRBD1 as a possible D gene (6 bases). The CDR3 runs 15 residues. V was pared by 3 bases and J by 4 bases, with 13 bases between. The germline V gene has CDR1 SEHNR and CDR2 FQNEAQ (reference sequence). In DNA, the CDR3 is TGTGCCAGCAGCTTTCATTCAGGGGACGGAAACACCATATATTTT. It encodes CASSFHSGDGNTIYF.

This clone was detected only once. The gene calls are TRBV4-1 and TRBJ1-6; 10 nucleotides match TRBD1. CDR1 and CDR2 (germline): MGHRA, YSYEKL. Trimming cost V 1 base and J 9 bases; bases outside gene matches: 6. The CDR3 contains 16 residues. The CDR3 loop is CASSQGPGTGASPLHF. As DNA, the CDR3 is TGCGCCAGCAGCCAAGGTCCCGGGACAGGGGCTTCACCCCTCCACTTT.

The rearrangement joins TRBV19 to TRBJ2-3, with 10 positions matching TRBD1. Trimming cost V 5 bases and J 3 bases; bases outside gene matches: 8. Germline assignment: CDR1 LNHDA and CDR2 SQIVND (reference sequence). This CDR3 region has 16 residues. The CDR3 DNA is TGTGCCAGTAGTCCCCGACAGGGGGCGATTACAGATACGCAGTATTTT. Protein sequence: CASSPRQGAITDTQYF.

The CDR3 DNA follows: TGTGCCAGCAGTTTCCCTGGAGTGAACTATGGCTACACCTTC. Translation: CASSFPGVNYGYTF. This chain connects TRBV28 to TRBJ1-2; D is ambiguous. Trimming cost V 3 bases and J 2 bases, with 10 bases left between them. Germline V gene data show CDR1 as MDHEN and CDR2 as SYDVKM. The CDR3 loop spans 14 amino acids.

This clone was detected only a few times. The V call is TRBV5-6, the J call TRBJ1-4; no clear D gene. Germline V gene sequence: CDR1 SGHDT, CDR2 YYEEEE. CDR3 length: 15 amino acids. The V and J ends lost 4 bases and 0 bases respectively, with 10 bases between them. The CDR3 spells CASSLTGTTNEKLFF. In nucleotides, the CDR3 is TGTGCCAGCAGCCTGACGGGTACAACTAATGAAAAACTGTTTTTT.

The genes are TRBV28 and TRBJ2-7, with D unclear. Germline CDR1 MDHEN, CDR2 SYDVKM. The CDR3 covers 15 residues. Trimming took 5 bases from V and 2 from J, leaving 16 bases between them. The CDR3 DNA reads TGTGCCAGCAGTCCACTCCTCTACGAGCCCTACGAGCAGTACTTC. Translated: CASSPLLYEPYEQYF.

The V call is TRBV2, the J call TRBJ1-1, with 8 bases that match TRBD1. This CDR3 comprises 14 residues. Germline-derived CDR1 and CDR2 are SNHLY and FYNNEI. J lost 11 bases, V lost 6 bases, and 14 bases had no gene match. The CDR3 DNA reads as TGTGCCAGCAGAAAACAGGGGGAAAGGGTAGGGGCTTTCTTT. It yields the protein CASRKQGERVGAFF.

The rearrangement uses TRBV23-1 and TRBJ2-7; D may be TRBD1 (5 bases). TRBV23-1 carries the ORF label, with uncertain function. The CDR3 is made up of 15 amino acids. Trimming stripped 1 base from V and 6 bases from J, with 16 bases between. The CDR3 loop is CASSQFWAGYGEQYF. The CDR3 nucleotides read TGCGCCAGCAGTCAATTTTGGGCAGGGTATGGCGAGCAGTACTTC.

CDR3 sequence: CASSWDSRRTFLTDTQYF. CDR3 nucleotides: TGCGCCAGCAGCTGGGACAGCCGGCGGACCTTCCTCACAGATACGCAGTATTTT. The chain recombines TRBV5-1 with TRBJ2-3, with TRBD1 matching over 7 bases. The junction had 15 bases not matched to a gene; V was cut back by 3 bases and J by 2 bases. The CDR3 contains 18 residues. CDR1 is SGHRS and CDR2 is YFSETQ in the germline V gene.